This T cell receptor (beta chain) derives from a study of blood T cells in healthy people across ages. V shed 3 bases and J shed 0 bases, with 16 bases lying between them. CDR1 and CDR2 (germline): SGHRS, YFSETQ. This CDR3 is built from 16 residues. A second PCR of roughly 7 to 11 cycles used a sample-barcoded 5' primer and a J-beta primer mix. Every cDNA molecule carried a tag from a template-switch adaptor bearing 12 random nucleotides. TCRdb redid the calling of the 5' RACE reads with MiXCR, one entry per CDR3 protein. The table has around 650,000 distinct CDR3 sequences, about 32% seen once. Isolated PBMCs totaled at least 7 million in each sample. This clonotype occurred many times.

The source is a woman aged 80 or over in good health. J is TRBJ2-7 and V is TRBV5-1; tentative D call: TRBD2 (6 bases). The sample was blood. CDR3 DNA sequence: TGCGCCAGCAGCTGGGGCGGGACTCCTAGCTCCTACGAGCAGTACTTC. Its protein is CASSWGGTPSSYEQYF.